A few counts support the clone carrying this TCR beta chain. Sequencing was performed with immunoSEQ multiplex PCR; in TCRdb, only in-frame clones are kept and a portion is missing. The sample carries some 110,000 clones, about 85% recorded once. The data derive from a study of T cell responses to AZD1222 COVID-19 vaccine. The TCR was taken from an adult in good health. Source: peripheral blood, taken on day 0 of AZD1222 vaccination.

In nucleotides, the CDR3 is TGTGCCAGCAGTTACTATGGATCCGGGGCCAACGTCCTGACTTTC. It yields the protein CASSYYGSGANVLTF. The chain combines TRBV6-2 or TRBV6-3 with TRBJ2-6; D remains ambiguous. The V end lost 1 base, the J end lost 4 bases, and 8 bases lay between the germline ends. The CDR3 has 15 amino acids. The germline V gene has CDR1 MNHEY and CDR2 SVGEGT.